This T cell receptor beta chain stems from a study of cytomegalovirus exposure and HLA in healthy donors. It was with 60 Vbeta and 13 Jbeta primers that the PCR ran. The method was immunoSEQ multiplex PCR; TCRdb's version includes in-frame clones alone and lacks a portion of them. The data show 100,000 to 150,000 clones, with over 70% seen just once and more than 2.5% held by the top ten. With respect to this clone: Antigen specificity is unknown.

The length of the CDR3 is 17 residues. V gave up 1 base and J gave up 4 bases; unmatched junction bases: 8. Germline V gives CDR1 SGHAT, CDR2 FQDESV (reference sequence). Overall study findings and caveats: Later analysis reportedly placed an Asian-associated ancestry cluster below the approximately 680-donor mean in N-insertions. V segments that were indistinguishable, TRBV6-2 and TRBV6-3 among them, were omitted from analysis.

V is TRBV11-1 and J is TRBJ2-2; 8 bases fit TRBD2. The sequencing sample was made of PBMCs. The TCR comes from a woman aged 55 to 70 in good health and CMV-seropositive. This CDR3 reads CASSLESARGATGELFF. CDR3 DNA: TGTGCCAGCAGCTTAGAATCAGCGCGGGGGGCCACCGGGGAGCTGTTTTTT.